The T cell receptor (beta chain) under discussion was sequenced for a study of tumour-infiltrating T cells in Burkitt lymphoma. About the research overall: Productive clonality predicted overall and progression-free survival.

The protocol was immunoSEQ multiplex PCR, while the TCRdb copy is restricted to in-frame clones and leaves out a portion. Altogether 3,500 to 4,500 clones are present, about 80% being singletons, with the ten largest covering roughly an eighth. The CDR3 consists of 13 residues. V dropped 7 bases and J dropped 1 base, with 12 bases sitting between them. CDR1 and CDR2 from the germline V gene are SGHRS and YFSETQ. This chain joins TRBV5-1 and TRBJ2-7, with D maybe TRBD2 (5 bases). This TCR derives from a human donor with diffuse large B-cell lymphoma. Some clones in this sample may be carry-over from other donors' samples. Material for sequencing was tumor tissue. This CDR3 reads CASYEGESYEQYF. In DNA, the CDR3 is TGCGCCAGCTATGAGGGAGAGTCCTACGAGCAGTACTTC.